This TCR beta chain came from a study of tumor-infiltrating lymphocytes in primary liver carcinoma (dated by TCRdb to the late 2010s). At the level of the whole study: Between November 2015 and early 2016, roughly five patients in China with histopathologically diagnosed primary liver carcinoma had surgical resection. Technical replicate repertoires showed high reproducibility, with mean shared-clone rates roughly 0.87 and correlation coefficients above 0.95. TCRbeta repertoire sequencing covered about 35 specimens from 5 patients: about 25 tumor regions, 5 adjacent noncancerous liver tissues and 5 peripheral blood samples. Samples yielded roughly 3.65 to 7.13 million productive TCRbeta reads; read depth did not differ significantly between tissue types. The five patients, three men and two women aged 30 to 69 years, had hepatocellular carcinoma (four) or combined HCC and intrahepatic cholangiocarcinoma (one). For each liver tumor, the study sampled five regions along with adjacent normal tissue and blood, and applied TCRbeta repertoire sequencing, expression microarrays and whole-exome sequencing. The five patients had tumors staged T1-T3 N0M0, with maximum diameters ranging from about 4.2 to 10 cm. Study-wide findings and limitations: Bulk unsorted samples precluded comparing CD4+ and CD8+ T cell repertoires. The study included only a handful of patients, and the authors note findings should be validated in a larger study. Repertoire overlap was higher between tumor regions (mean around 35%) than tumor-adjacent (around 17%) or tumor-blood (14%) pairs, consistent with antigen-driven expansion. Compared with blood, tumors had a significantly larger share of the repertoire taken up by the top 250 clones (p = 0.039). Because only the TCR beta chain was sequenced and unpaired alpha chains were not captured, true repertoire diversity is likely underestimated.

TCRbeta-specific cDNA was reverse-transcribed from about 500 ng total RNA using a constant-region primer and ProtoScript II reverse transcriptase. Three nested multiplex PCR rounds, following a slightly modified ARM-PCR procedure, were used to build the TCRbeta libraries. A final 25-cycle PCR with Deep VentR polymerase added sample barcodes and Illumina adapters. Before sequencing, amplicons of 200-500 bp were gel-purified using a QIAquick gel extraction kit. TCRbeta amplicons were sequenced on an Illumina HiSeq 2500 with 250-bp paired-end reads. Per the source publication's procedure: To recover full CDR3 sequences, reads were quality-trimmed using Trimmomatic v0.33 and paired reads were then merged using FLASH v1.2.11. MiGEC v1.2.1b assigned V, D and J germline segments to the rearranged TCRbeta sequences. VDJtools v1.0.0 computed clonotype statistics and Shannon-Wiener diversity indices. Except for diversity analysis, only each sample's 250 most abundant clonotypes were used in subsequent analyses to reduce sampling bias. In-frame beta chains were kept once TCRdb had trimmed the public reads at Q25 with fastp and called clones with MiXCR. CDR3 protein duplicates are merged, each entry listing the most common genes and DNA. These V and J calls derive from TCRdb rather than the authors' analysis. In this sample the table shows some 180,000 distinct CDR3 sequences, about 55% of which occur a single time. Approximately 67% of the sample goes to the ten largest clones.

For this clonotype: Its antigen specificity is not known. No much larger clone exists at a distance of one base, and base qualities are not known.

RNA from unsorted whole blood was extracted with TRIzol reagent, and germline DNA was obtained with the DNeasy Blood & Tissue kit. At the time of sampling, the patients were treatment-naive and had chronic HBV infection. Before surgery, about 4 milliliters of peripheral blood were collected into K2EDTA tubes. Sequencing was done on a sample of peripheral blood. The sequence was obtained from a man aged 35-49 years with primary liver carcinoma and hepatitis B virus infection.

The DNA sequence is as follows: TGTGCCAGCAGCTGGGGGTGTCTTGAAAACACCATATATTTT. Its protein product is CASSWGCLENTIYF. This chain is built from TRBV11-2 and TRBJ1-3; TRBD1 is a weak D gene call, 5 bases matching. V gives up 4 bases and J gives up 6 bases, and the segment between their germline ends measures 13 bases. There are 14 amino acids in the CDR3, from cysteine to phenylalanine inclusive. Only CDR3 DNA is held: 42 bases, read in frame from base 1. CDR1 and CDR2 are drawn from the germline V gene: SGHAT, FQNNGV.